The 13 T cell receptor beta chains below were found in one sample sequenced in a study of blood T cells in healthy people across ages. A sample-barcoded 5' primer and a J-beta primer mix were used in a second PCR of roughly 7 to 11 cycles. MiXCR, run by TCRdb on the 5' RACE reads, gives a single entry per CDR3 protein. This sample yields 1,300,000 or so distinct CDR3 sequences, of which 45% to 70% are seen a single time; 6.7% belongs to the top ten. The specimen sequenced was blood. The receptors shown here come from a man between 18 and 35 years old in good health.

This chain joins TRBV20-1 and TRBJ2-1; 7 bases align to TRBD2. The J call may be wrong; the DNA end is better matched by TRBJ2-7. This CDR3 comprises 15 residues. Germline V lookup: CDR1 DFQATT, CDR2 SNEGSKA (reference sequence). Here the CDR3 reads CSARVPSGTYNEQYF. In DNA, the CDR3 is TGCAGTGCTAGAGTTCCTAGCGGAACCTACAATGAGCAGTACTTC.

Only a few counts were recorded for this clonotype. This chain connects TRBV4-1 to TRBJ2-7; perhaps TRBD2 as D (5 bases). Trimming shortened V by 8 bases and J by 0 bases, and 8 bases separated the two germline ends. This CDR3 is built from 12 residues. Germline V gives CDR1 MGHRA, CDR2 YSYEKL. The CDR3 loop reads CASAGDSYEQYF. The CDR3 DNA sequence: TGCGCCAGCGCCGGGGACTCCTACGAGCAGTACTTC.

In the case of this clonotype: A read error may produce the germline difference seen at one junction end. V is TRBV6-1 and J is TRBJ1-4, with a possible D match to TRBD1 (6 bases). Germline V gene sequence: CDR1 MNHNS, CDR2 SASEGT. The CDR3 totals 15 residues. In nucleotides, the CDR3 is TGCGCCAGCAGTGAATACGGACAGATTAATGAAAAACTGTTTTTT. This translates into CASSEYGQINEKLFF.

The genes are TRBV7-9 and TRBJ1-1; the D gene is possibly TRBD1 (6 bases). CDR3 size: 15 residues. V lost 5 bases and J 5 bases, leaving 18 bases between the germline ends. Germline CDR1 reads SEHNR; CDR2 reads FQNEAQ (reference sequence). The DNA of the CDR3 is TGTGCCAGCAGCAAGCAAACAGGGTTATCGACTGAAGCTTTCTTT. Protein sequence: CASSKQTGLSTEAFF.

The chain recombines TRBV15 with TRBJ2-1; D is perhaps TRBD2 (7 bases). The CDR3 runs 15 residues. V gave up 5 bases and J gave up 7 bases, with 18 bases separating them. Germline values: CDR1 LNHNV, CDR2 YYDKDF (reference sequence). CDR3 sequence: CATSGGRGASNEQFF. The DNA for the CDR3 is TGTGCCACCAGCGGGGGGAGGGGGGCCTCGAATGAGCAGTTCTTC. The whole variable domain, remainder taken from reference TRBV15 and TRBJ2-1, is DAMVIQNPRYQVTQFGKPVTLSCSQTLNHNVMYWYQQKSSQAPKLLFHYYDKDFNNEADTPDNFQSRRPNTSFCFLDIRSPGLGDTAMYLCATSGGRGASNEQFFGPGTRLTVL.

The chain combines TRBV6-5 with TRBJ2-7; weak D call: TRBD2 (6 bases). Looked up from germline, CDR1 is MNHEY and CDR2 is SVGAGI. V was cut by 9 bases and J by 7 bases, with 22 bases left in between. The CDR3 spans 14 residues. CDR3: CASKESAGSNEQYF. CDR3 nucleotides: TGTGCCAGTAAAGAATCTGCGGGATCCAATGAGCAGTACTTC.

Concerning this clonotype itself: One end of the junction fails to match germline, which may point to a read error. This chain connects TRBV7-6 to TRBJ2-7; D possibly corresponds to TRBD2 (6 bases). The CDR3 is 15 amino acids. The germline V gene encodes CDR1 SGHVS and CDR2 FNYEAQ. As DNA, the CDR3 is TGTGCCAGCAGCTTAGAGGAGGGCTTCTCCGACGAGCAGTACTTC. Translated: CASSLEEGFSDEQYF.

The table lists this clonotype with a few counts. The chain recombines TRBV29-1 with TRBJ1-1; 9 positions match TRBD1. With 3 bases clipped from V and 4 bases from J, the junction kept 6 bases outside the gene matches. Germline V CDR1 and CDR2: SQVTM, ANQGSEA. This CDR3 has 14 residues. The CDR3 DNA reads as TGCAGCGTTGAGCCCCGGACAGGGGCCACTGAAGCTTTCTTT. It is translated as CSVEPRTGATEAFF.

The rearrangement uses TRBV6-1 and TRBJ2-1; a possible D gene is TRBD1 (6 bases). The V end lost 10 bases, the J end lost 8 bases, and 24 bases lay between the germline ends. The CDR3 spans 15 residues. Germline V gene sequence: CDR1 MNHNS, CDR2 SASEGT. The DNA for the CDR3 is TGTGCCACCGGAACGACAGGCGGGCTGGTGGATGAGCAGTTCTTC. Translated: CATGTTGGLVDEQFF.

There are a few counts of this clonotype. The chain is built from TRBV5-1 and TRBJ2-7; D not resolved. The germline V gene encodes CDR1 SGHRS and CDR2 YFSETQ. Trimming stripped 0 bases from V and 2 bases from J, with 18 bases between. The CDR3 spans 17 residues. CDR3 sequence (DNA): TGCGCCAGCAGCTTGGCCGAATTGAGCGCAGTTACCTACGAGCAGTACTTC. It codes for CASSLAELSAVTYEQYF.

In nucleotides, the CDR3 is TGTGCCAGCAGCTTAGGGGCGGGAAAGGCAGATACGCAGTATTTT. Translated, it gives CASSLGAGKADTQYF. The chain employs TRBV11-2 and TRBJ2-3, with D perhaps matching TRBD2 (6 bases). Deletions cut 1 base from V and 4 bases from J, with 12 bases between. The germline V gene has CDR1 SGHAT and CDR2 FQNNGV. The CDR3 is 15 amino acids. The whole variable domain, filled in from reference TRBV11-2 and TRBJ2-3, reads EAGVAQSPRYKIIEKRQSVAFWCNPISGHATLYWYQQILGQGPKLLIQFQNNGVVDDSQLPKDRFSAERLKGVDSTLKIQPAKLEDSAVYLCASSLGAGKADTQYFGPGTRLTVL.

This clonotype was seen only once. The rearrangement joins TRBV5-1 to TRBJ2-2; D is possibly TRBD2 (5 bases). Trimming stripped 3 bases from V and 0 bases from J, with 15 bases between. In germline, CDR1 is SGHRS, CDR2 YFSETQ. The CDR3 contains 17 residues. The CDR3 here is CASSSRVSSPNTGELFF. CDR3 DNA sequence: TGCGCCAGCAGCTCCCGAGTTTCTAGCCCGAACACCGGGGAGCTGTTTTTT. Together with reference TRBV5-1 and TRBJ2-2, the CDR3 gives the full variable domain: KAGVTQTPRYLIKTRGQQVTLSCSPISGHRSVSWYQQTPGQGLQFLFEYFSETQRNKGNFPGRFSGRQFSNSRSEMNVSTLELGDSALYLCASSSRVSSPNTGELFFGEGSRLTVL.

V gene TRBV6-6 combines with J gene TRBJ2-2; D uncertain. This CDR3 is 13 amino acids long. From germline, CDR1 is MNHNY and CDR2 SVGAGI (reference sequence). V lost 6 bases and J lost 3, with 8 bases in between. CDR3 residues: CASSGRYTGELFF. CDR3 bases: TGTGCCAGCAGCGGACGGTACACCGGGGAGCTGTTTTTT.